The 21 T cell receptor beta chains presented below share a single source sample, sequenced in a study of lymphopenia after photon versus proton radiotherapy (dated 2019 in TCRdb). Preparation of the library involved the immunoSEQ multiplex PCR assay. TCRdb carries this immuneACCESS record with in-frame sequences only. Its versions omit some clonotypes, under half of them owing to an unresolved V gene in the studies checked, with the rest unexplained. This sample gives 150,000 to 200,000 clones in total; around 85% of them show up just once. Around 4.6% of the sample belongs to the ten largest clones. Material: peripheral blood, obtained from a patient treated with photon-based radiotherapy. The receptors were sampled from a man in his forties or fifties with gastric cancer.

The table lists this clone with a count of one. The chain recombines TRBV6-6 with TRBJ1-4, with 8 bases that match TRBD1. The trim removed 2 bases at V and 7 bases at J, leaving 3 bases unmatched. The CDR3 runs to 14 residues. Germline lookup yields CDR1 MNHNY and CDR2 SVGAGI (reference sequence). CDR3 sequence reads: CASSYGQGPEKLFF. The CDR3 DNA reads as TGTGCCAGCAGTTACGGACAGGGCCCTGAAAAACTGTTTTTT.

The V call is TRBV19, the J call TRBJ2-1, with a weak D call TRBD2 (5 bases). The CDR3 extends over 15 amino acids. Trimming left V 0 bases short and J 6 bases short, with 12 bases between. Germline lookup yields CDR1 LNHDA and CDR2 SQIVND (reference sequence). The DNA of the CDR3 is TGTGCCAGTAGTATAGAGAGGAGGAGCGGCAATGAGCAGTTCTTC. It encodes CASSIERRSGNEQFF.

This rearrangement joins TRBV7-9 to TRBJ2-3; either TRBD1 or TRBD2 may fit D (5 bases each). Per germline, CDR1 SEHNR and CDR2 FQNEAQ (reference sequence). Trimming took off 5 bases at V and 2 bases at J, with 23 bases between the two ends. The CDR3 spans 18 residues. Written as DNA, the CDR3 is TGTGCCAGCAGCCCCACCCCCGGGACCAGGTTTCCCACAGATACGCAGTATTTT. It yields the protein CASSPTPGTRFPTDTQYF.

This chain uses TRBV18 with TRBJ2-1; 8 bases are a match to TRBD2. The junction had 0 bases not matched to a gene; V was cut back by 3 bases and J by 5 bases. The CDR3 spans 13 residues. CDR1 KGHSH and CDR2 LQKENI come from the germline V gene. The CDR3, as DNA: TGTGCCAGCTCACCGGGACTAGACAATGAGCAGTTCTTC. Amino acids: CASSPGLDNEQFF.

The CDR3 loop reads CASSQGDQETQYF. CDR3 coding DNA: TGTGCCAGCAGCCAGGGGGACCAAGAGACCCAGTACTTC. The chain joins TRBV7-6 to TRBJ2-5, with 7 bases fitting TRBD1. Germline V gives CDR1 SGHVS, CDR2 FNYEAQ. After removal of 5 bases from V and 0 bases from J, the junction contained 0 bases not matched to a gene. The CDR3 runs to 13 residues.

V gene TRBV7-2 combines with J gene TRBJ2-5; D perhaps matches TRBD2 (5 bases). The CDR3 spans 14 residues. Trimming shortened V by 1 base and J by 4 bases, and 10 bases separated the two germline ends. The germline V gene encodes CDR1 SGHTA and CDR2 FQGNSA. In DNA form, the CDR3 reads TGTGCCAGCAGCTTAGGGCGGGCCCTAGAGACCCAGTACTTC. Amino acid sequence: CASSLGRALETQYF.

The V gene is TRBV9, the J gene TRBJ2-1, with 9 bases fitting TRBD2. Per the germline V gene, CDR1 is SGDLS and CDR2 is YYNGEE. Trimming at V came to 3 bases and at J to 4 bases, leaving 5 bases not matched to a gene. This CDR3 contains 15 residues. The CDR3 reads CASSADSGSYNEQFF. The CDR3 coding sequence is TGTGCCAGCAGCGCCGATAGCGGGAGTTACAATGAGCAGTTCTTC.

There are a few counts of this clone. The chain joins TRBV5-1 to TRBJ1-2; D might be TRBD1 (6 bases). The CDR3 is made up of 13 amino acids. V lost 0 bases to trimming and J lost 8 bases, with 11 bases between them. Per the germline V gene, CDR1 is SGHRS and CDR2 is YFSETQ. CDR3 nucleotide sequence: TGCGCCAGCAGCTTGGCAGGGGAGTTGGGCTACACCTTC. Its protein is CASSLAGELGYTF.

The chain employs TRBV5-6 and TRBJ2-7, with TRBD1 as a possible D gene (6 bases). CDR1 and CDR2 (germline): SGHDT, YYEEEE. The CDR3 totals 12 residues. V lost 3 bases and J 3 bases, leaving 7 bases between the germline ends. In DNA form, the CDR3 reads TGTGCCAGCAGCTGGACAGTCTACGAGCAGTACTTC. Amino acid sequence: CASSWTVYEQYF.

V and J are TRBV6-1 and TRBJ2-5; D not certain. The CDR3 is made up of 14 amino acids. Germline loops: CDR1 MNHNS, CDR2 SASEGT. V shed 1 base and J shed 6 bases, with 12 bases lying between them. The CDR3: CASSEEVRAKTQYF. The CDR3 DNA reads TGTGCCAGCAGTGAAGAGGTGCGAGCGAAGACCCAGTACTTC.

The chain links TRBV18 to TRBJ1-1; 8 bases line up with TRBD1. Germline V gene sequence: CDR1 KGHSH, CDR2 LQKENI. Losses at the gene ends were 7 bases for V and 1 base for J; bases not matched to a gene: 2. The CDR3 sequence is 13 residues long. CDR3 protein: CASLQGGNTEAFF. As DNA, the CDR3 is TGTGCCAGCTTACAGGGGGGGAACACTGAAGCTTTCTTT. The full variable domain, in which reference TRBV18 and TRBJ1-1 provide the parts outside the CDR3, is NAGVMQNPRHLVRRRGQEARLRCSPMKGHSHVYWYRQLPEEGLKFMVYLQKENIIDESGMPKERFSAEFPKEGPSILRIQQVVRGDSAAYFCASLQGGNTEAFFGQGTRLTVV.

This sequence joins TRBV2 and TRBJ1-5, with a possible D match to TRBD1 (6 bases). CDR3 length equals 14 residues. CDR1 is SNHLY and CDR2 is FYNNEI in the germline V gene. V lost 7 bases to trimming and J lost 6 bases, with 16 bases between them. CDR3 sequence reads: CASMGQGPFQPQHF. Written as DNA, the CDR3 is TGTGCCAGCATGGGGCAGGGGCCATTTCAGCCCCAGCATTTT.

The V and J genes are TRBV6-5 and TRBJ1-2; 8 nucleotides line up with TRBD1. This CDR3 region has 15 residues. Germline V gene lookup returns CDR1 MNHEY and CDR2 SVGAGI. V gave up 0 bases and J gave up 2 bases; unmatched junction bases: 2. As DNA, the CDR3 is TGTGCCAGCAGTTACTCAAGGACAGGGAACTATGGCTACACCTTC. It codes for CASSYSRTGNYGYTF.

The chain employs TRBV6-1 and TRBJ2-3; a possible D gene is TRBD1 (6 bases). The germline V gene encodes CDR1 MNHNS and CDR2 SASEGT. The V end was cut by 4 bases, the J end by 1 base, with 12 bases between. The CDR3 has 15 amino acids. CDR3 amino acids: CASSVQGSRTDTQYF. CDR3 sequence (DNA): TGTGCCAGCAGTGTCCAGGGGTCTCGCACAGATACGCAGTATTTT.

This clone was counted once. The CDR3 sequence: CASTLSGANVLTF. The CDR3 coding sequence is TGTGCCAGCACCCTCTCTGGGGCCAACGTCCTGACTTTC. The chain has TRBV27 and TRBJ2-6; D remains ambiguous. Germline loops: CDR1 MNHEY, CDR2 SMNVEV (reference sequence). Trimming removed 7 bases at V and 0 bases at J, with 4 bases between. The length of the CDR3 is 13 residues.

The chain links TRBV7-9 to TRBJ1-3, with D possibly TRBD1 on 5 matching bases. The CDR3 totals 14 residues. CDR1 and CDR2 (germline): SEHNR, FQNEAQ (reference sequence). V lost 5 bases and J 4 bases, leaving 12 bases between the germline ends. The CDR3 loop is CASSADSTGNTIYF. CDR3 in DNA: TGTGCCAGCAGCGCAGACAGTACAGGAAACACCATATATTTT.

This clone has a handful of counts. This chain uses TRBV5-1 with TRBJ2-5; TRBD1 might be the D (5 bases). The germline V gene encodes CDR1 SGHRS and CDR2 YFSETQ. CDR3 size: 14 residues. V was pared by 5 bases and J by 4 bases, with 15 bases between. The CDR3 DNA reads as TGCGCCAGCAGTCAACCCGAAGGGGTAGAGACCCAGTACTTC. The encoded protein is CASSQPEGVETQYF.

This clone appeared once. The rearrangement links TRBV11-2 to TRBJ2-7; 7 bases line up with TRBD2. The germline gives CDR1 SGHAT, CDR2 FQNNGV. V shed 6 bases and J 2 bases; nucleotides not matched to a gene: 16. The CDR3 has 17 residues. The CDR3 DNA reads TGTGCCAGCAGTTACCTCAGGCGGGGCGCGGGAGCCTACGAGCAGTACTTC. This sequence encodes CASSYLRRGAGAYEQYF.

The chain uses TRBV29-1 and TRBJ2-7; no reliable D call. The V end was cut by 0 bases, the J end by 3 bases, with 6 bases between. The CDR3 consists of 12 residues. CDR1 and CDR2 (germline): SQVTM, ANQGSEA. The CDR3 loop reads CSVEDEGYEQYF. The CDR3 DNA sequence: TGCAGCGTTGAAGATGAAGGCTACGAGCAGTACTTC.

CDR3 sequence reads: CASTGASYNEQFF. CDR3 DNA sequence: TGTGCCAGCACAGGGGCATCTTACAATGAGCAGTTCTTC. The V and J genes are TRBV13 and TRBJ2-1; maybe TRBD1 (6 bases). The germline V and J ends were trimmed by 7 bases and 4 bases, with 11 bases remaining between them. This CDR3 has 13 amino acids. Per the germline V gene, CDR1 is PRHDT and CDR2 is FYEKMQ (reference sequence). The full variable domain, with the rest looked up from reference TRBV13 and TRBJ2-1, is AAGVIQSPRHLIKEKRETATLKCYPIPRHDTVYWYQQGPGQDPQFLISFYEKMQSDKGSIPDRFSAQQFSDYHSELNMSSLELGDSALYFCASTGASYNEQFFGPGTRLTVL.

CDR3 sequence reads: CASRGETQYF. The CDR3 DNA reads TGTGCCAGCCGGGGGGAGACCCAGTACTTC. V is TRBV11-2 and J is TRBJ2-5, with D maybe TRBD2 (6 bases). The CDR3 is made up of 10 amino acids. The V gene lost 8 bases and the J gene lost 5 bases, with 6 bases spanning the gap. Germline V gene sequence: CDR1 SGHAT, CDR2 FQNNGV.